A selection of T cell receptor beta chains follows, all from one sample in a study of blood T cell repertoires in COVID-19. The repertoire was sequenced with immunoSEQ multiplex PCR; TCRdb's copy has only in-frame clones and lacks some. The data hold 250,000 to 350,000 clones, with about 89% observed a single time. Sequences were obtained from peripheral blood. Source of these receptors: a man in his thirties or forties with acute or convalescent COVID-19. Each CDR3 is given with its conserved first and last residue. D genes are given only for firm matches. Size values are once, few and many counts, or a class for expanded clones, and some rows have none.

V: TRBV18; length: 12; D: -; size: -; J: TRBJ1-1; CDR3: CASSLNTDEAFF; DNA: TGTGCCAGCTCACTGAATACAGACGAAGCTTTCTTT
V: TRBV11-2; length: 15; D: -; size: -; J: TRBJ2-7; CDR3: CASSEGSGATYEQYF; DNA: TGTGCCAGCAGCGAGGGCTCGGGTGCTACCTACGAGCAGTACTTC
V: TRBV5-1; length: 22; D: TRBD2; size: -; J: TRBJ2-3; CDR3: CASSLFPPAGGVWSPGTDTQYF; DNA: TGCGCCAGCAGCTTGTTCCCCCCGGCGGGAGGTGTTTGGTCCCCGGGCACAGATACGCAGTATTTT
V: TRBV4-1; length: 16; D: TRBD1; size: few; J: TRBJ1-1; CDR3: CASSQDQNRGNTEAFF; DNA: TGCGCCAGCAGCCAAGATCAGAACAGGGGGAACACTGAAGCTTTCTTT
V: TRBV5-6; length: 15; D: -; size: -; J: TRBJ1-2; CDR3: CASSLGVTLDYGYTF; DNA: TGTGCCAGCAGCTTAGGGGTTACCCTGGACTATGGCTACACCTTC
V: TRBV7-9; length: 15; D: TRBD1; size: -; J: TRBJ1-2; CDR3: CASSLADRVVYGYTF; DNA: TGTGCCAGCAGCTTAGCGGACAGGGTAGTCTATGGCTACACCTTC
V: TRBV6-5; length: 16; D: TRBD1; size: -; J: TRBJ1-5; CDR3: CASSYYDRGSNQPQHF; DNA: TGTGCCAGCAGTTACTACGACAGGGGTAGCAATCAGCCCCAGCATTTT
V: TRBV29-1; length: 15; D: TRBD1; size: -; J: TRBJ2-5; CDR3: CSAHPGQGAGETQYF; DNA: TGCAGCGCGCACCCGGGACAGGGGGCGGGGGAGACCCAGTACTTC
V: TRBV11-3; length: 13; D: -; size: -; J: TRBJ2-2; CDR3: CASSLKSWGELFF; DNA: TGTGCCAGCAGCTTAAAGAGCTGGGGGGAGCTGTTTTTT
V: TRBV12-3/TRBV12-4; length: 13; D: -; size: -; J: TRBJ1-6; CDR3: CASSLNRNSPLHF; DNA: TGTGCCAGCAGTTTAAACAGGAATTCACCCCTCCACTTT
V: TRBV27; length: 16; D: -; size: -; J: TRBJ1-2; CDR3: CASSLSGASANYGYTF; DNA: TGTGCCAGCAGTTTATCGGGGGCTTCGGCTAACTATGGCTACACCTTC
V: TRBV6-6; length: 15; D: TRBD2; size: -; J: TRBJ2-4; CDR3: CASSSGGSGSDIQYF; DNA: TGTGCCAGCAGTTCGGGTGGTAGCGGGTCGGACATTCAGTACTTC
V: TRBV7-3; length: 16; D: TRBD1; size: -; J: TRBJ2-6; CDR3: CASSPDRGTGANVLTF; DNA: TGTGCCAGCAGCCCGGACAGGGGGACTGGGGCCAACGTCCTGACTTTC
V: TRBV18; length: 14; D: -; size: -; J: TRBJ2-7; CDR3: CASSPGGEVGEQYF; DNA: TGTGCCAGCTCACCCGGCGGGGAGGTGGGCGAGCAGTACTTC
V: TRBV19; length: 16; D: -; size: -; J: TRBJ1-6; CDR3: CASSTKGRGINSPLHF; DNA: TGTGCCAGTAGTACGAAAGGGCGGGGAATAAATTCACCCCTCCACTTT
V: TRBV2; length: 13; D: TRBD1; size: -; J: TRBJ1-2; CDR3: CASYTTGTHGYTF; DNA: TGTGCCAGCTACACGACAGGGACGCATGGCTACACCTTC
V: TRBV19; length: 12; D: TRBD1; size: once; J: TRBJ1-1; CDR3: CASSGRGREAFF; DNA: TGTGCCAGTAGTGGCAGGGGGCGCGAAGCTTTCTTT
V: TRBV3-1/TRBV3-2; length: 14; D: -; size: -; J: TRBJ1-1; CDR3: CASSQPGWGTEAFF; DNA: TGTGCCAGCAGCCAACCAGGGTGGGGCACTGAAGCTTTCTTT
V: TRBV27; length: 14; D: -; size: -; J: TRBJ2-1; CDR3: CASSHRSMSDEQFF; DNA: TGTGCCAGCAGCCACCGGAGTATGTCTGATGAGCAGTTCTTC
V: TRBV5-1; length: 14; D: -; size: -; J: TRBJ2-1; CDR3: CASSSQTSYNEQFF; DNA: TGCGCCAGCAGCTCTCAGACTAGCTACAATGAGCAGTTCTTC
V: TRBV14; length: 14; D: TRBD1; size: -; J: TRBJ2-1; CDR3: CASSPMDRANEQFF; DNA: TGTGCCAGCAGCCCAATGGACAGGGCCAATGAGCAGTTCTTC
V: TRBV3-1/TRBV3-2; length: 14; D: -; size: once; J: TRBJ1-6; CDR3: CASGNRVDNSPLHF; DNA: TGTGCCAGCGGGAACAGGGTAGATAATTCACCCCTCCACTTT
V: TRBV12-3/TRBV12-4; length: 13; D: -; size: few; J: TRBJ1-2; CDR3: CASSPSESYGYTF; DNA: TGTGCCAGCAGTCCCTCCGAGAGCTATGGCTACACCTTC
V: TRBV7-9; length: 15; D: TRBD2; size: -; J: TRBJ2-5; CDR3: CASSYTSGGRETQYF; DNA: TGTGCCAGCAGCTATACCAGCGGGGGGAGAGAGACCCAGTACTTC
V: TRBV27; length: 14; D: TRBD1; size: -; J: TRBJ1-1; CDR3: CASSSADRDTEAFF; DNA: TGTGCCAGCAGTTCCGCTGACAGGGACACTGAAGCTTTCTTT
V: TRBV28; length: 14; D: TRBD1; size: -; J: TRBJ1-2; CDR3: CASSSGQGNYGYTF; DNA: TGTGCCAGCAGTTCCGGACAGGGGAACTATGGCTACACCTTC
V: TRBV12-3/TRBV12-4; length: 13; D: TRBD1; size: -; J: TRBJ1-5; CDR3: CATTGGAGQPQHF; DNA: TGTGCCACCACAGGGGGCGCGGGTCAGCCCCAGCATTTT
V: TRBV5-1; length: 17; D: -; size: -; J: TRBJ1-4; CDR3: CASSLGPRGSTNEKLFF; DNA: TGCGCCAGCAGCTTGGGACCCAGAGGGTCAACTAATGAAAAACTGTTTTTT
V: TRBV4-1; length: 12; D: -; size: -; J: TRBJ2-2; CDR3: CASSQRDGELFF; DNA: TGCGCCAGCAGCCAGCGGGACGGGGAGCTGTTTTTT
V: TRBV6-5; length: 15; D: TRBD1; size: -; J: TRBJ1-5; CDR3: CATRQGWGGNQPQHF; DNA: TGTGCCACCCGACAGGGCTGGGGGGGCAATCAGCCCCAGCATTTT
V: TRBV6-1; length: 16; D: -; size: -; J: TRBJ2-4; CDR3: CASSERQSTSVDIQYF; DNA: TGTGCCAGCAGTGAGAGACAGAGCACCTCTGTGGACATTCAGTACTTC
V: TRBV7-2; length: 13; D: -; size: few; J: TRBJ2-1; CDR3: CASSVTSHNEQFF; DNA: TGTGCCAGCAGCGTTACTAGCCACAATGAGCAGTTCTTC
V: TRBV9; length: 14; D: -; size: -; J: TRBJ2-2; CDR3: CASSAGLPGGELFF; DNA: TGTGCCAGCAGCGCAGGACTCCCGGGCGGGGAGCTGTTTTTT
V: TRBV28; length: 15; D: -; size: -; J: TRBJ1-2; CDR3: CASSLQAPPNYGYTF; DNA: TGTGCCAGCAGCCTTCAGGCGCCCCCAAACTATGGCTACACCTTC
V: TRBV24-1; length: 13; D: -; size: -; J: TRBJ1-3; CDR3: CATQLSSGNTIYF; DNA: TGTGCCACCCAACTAAGCTCTGGAAACACCATATATTTT
V: TRBV27; length: 13; D: -; size: once; J: TRBJ2-2; CDR3: CASSSRAPGELFF; DNA: TGTGCCAGCAGTTCCAGGGCTCCCGGGGAGCTGTTTTTT
V: TRBV4-2; length: 16; D: -; size: -; J: TRBJ2-5; CDR3: CASSPHGTGVRETQYF; DNA: TGTGCCAGCAGCCCCCACGGCACGGGGGTGCGAGAGACCCAGTACTTC
V: TRBV27; length: 13; D: TRBD2; size: -; J: TRBJ2-2; CDR3: CASSWGGTGELFF; DNA: TGTGCCAGCAGTTGGGGGGGGACCGGGGAGCTGTTTTTT
V: TRBV7-6; length: 15; D: -; size: -; J: TRBJ1-2; CDR3: CASSLGAGANYGYTF; DNA: TGTGCCAGCAGTCTGGGGGCGGGGGCTAACTATGGCTACACCTTC
V: TRBV5-4; length: 15; D: TRBD2; size: -; J: TRBJ2-5; CDR3: CASSLQRGGRETQYF; DNA: TGTGCCAGCAGCTTACAGCGGGGGGGCCGGGAGACCCAGTACTTC
V: TRBV18; length: 14; D: -; size: -; J: TRBJ2-5; CDR3: CASSRLGQSETQYF; DNA: TGTGCCAGCTCACGTCTGGGACAATCAGAGACCCAGTACTTC
V: TRBV5-8; length: 15; D: TRBD1; size: -; J: TRBJ1-5; CDR3: CASSLADRGNQPQHF; DNA: TGTGCCAGCAGCTTGGCGGACAGGGGCAATCAGCCCCAGCATTTT
V: TRBV13; length: 13; D: -; size: -; J: TRBJ2-1; CDR3: CASSPPSRAEQFF; DNA: TGTGCCAGCAGCCCCCCCTCTCGCGCTGAGCAGTTCTTC
V: TRBV14; length: 11; D: -; size: -; J: TRBJ2-1; CDR3: CASGGYNEQFF; DNA: TGTGCCAGCGGCGGATACAATGAGCAGTTCTTC
V: TRBV5-1; length: 14; D: -; size: -; J: TRBJ1-2; CDR3: CASSSTPRINGYTF; DNA: TGCGCCAGCAGCTCTACGCCCAGGATCAATGGCTACACCTTC
V: TRBV5-1; length: 16; D: TRBD2; size: -; J: TRBJ2-5; CDR3: CASSAAGGPAQETQYF; DNA: TGCGCCAGCAGCGCCGCGGGAGGGCCAGCGCAAGAGACCCAGTACTTC
V: TRBV6-5; length: 13; D: -; size: -; J: TRBJ1-2; CDR3: CASRTTRSYGYTF; DNA: TGTGCCAGCAGGACTACACGATCCTATGGCTACACCTTC
V: TRBV6-5; length: 16; D: TRBD1; size: -; J: TRBJ1-2; CDR3: CASSYSFSDRGYGYTF; DNA: TGTGCCAGCAGTTACTCGTTTAGTGACAGGGGCTATGGCTACACCTTC